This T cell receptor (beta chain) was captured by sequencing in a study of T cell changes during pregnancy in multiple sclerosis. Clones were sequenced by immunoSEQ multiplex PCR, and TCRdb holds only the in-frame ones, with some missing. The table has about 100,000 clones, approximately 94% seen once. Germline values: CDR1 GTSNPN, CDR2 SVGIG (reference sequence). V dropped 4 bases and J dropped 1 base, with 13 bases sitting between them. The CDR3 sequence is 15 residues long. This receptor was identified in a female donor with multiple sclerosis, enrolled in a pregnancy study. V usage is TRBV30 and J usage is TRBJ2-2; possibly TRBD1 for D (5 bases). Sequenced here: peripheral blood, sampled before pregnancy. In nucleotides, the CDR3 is TGTGCCTGGAAGGAGACAGTTCAGAACACCGGGGAGCTGTTTTTT. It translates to CAWKETVQNTGELFF.